Here is one T cell receptor beta chain with its context. The data belong to a study of blood T cell repertoires in COVID-19. Overall study context: COVID-19 samples, acute and convalescent, were from the United States, Italy and Spain. In each case, the material was cDNA or gDNA derived from T cells, B-cell-depleted T cells, or PBMCs.

Per the authors' pipeline: It was from reference gene primer amplification that nucleated cell counts were estimated. Repertoires were generated with immunoSEQ multiplex PCR, while TCRdb's copy carries only in-frame clones and drops some. D and trimming come from the DNA, and the V and J calls and clone size come from that table. The sample lists about 14,000 clones, more than 75% occurring once. The sequencing sample was made of peripheral blood. The sequence derives from a human donor in a cohort sampled during active COVID-19.

The CDR3 reads CASSLSRAGLSYNEQFF. The CDR3 nucleotides are TGTGCCAGCAGCTTATCGAGAGCGGGCCTCTCCTACAATGAGCAGTTCTTC. The chain carries TRBV7-6 and TRBJ2-1, with D perhaps TRBD2 (6 bases). The CDR3 loop spans 17 amino acids. Between the trimmed V and J ends, which lost 2 bases and 0 bases, there was a span of 14 bases. In germline, CDR1 is SGHVS, CDR2 FNYEAQ.